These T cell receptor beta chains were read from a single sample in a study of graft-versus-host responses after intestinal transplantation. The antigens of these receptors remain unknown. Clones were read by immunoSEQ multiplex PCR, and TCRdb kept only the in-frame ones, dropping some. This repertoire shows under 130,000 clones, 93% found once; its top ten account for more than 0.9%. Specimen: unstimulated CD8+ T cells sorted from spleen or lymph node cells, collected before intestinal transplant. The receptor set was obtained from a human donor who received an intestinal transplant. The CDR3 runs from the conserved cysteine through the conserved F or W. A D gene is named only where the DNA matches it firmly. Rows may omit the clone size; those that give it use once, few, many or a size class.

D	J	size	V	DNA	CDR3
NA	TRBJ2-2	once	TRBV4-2	TGTGCCAGCAGCCAATGGGTATTCACCGGGGAGCTGTTTTTT	CASSQWVFTGELFF
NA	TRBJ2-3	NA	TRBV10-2	TGCGCCAGTCGACTAGTAAGCACAGATACGCAGTATTTT	CASRLVSTDTQYF
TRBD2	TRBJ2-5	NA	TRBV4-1	TGCGCCAGCAGCCAGTTAAGCGGGGCTCAAGAGACCCAGTACTTC	CASSQLSGAQETQYF
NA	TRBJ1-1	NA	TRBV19	TGTGCCAGTAGTATAATTGGGGGTCAGACTGAAGCTTTCTTT	CASSIIGGQTEAFF
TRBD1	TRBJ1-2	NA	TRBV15	TGTGCCACCAGCAGGCAAGGACAGGGCCCGACTGCGGGGTGGTATGGCTACACCTTC	CATSRQGQGPTAGWYGYTF
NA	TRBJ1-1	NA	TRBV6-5	TGTGCCAGCATTTGGGTTACTGAAGCTTTCTTT	CASIWVTEAFF
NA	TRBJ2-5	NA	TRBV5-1	TGCGCCAGCAGCTTGGTGGGGAGGGGGCGGCAAGAGACCCAGTACTTC	CASSLVGRGRQETQYF
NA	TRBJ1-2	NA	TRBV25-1	TGTGCCAGCACCGAAGCGGGGGGCCACGATGGCTACACCTTC	CASTEAGGHDGYTF
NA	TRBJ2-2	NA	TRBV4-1	TGCGCCAGCAGCCCTGGGGGGGCGGCGATGTCCGCGAACACCGGGGAGCTGTTTTTT	CASSPGGAAMSANTGELFF
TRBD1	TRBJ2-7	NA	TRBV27	TGTGCCAGCAGTTTAGTACAGGGGGCGAACGAGCAGTACTTC	CASSLVQGANEQYF
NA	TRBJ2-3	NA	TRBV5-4	TGTGCCAGCAGCCCATGGGTAGTGGGCCCCTCAGATACGCAGTATTTT	CASSPWVVGPSDTQYF
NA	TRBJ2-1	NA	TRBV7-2	TGTGCCAGCAGCTTAGTAGGCGCGGGTAATGAGCAGTTCTTC	CASSLVGAGNEQFF
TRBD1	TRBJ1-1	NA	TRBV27	TGTGCCAGCAGGTGGACAGGGGGCACTGAAGCTTTCTTT	CASRWTGGTEAFF
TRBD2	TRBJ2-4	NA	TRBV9	TGTGCCAGCAGCCCAAGGACTAGCGGGCAAAACATTCAGTACTTC	CASSPRTSGQNIQYF
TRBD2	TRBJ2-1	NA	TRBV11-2	TGTGCCAGCAGCCCTATTAGACTAGCGGAGGTGAGCAATGAGCAGTTCTTC	CASSPIRLAEVSNEQFF
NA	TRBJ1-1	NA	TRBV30	TGTGCCTGGAGTGTAGGCCTGAACACTGAAGCTTTCTTT	CAWSVGLNTEAFF
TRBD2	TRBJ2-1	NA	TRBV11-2	TGTGCCAGCAGCTTACCGACTAGCGGGGGGGGTGAGCAGTTCTTC	CASSLPTSGGGEQFF
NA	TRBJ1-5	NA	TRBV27	TGTGCCAGCAGTTTATCGGGGGGGGTTTCGAATCAGCCCCAGCATTTT	CASSLSGGVSNQPQHF
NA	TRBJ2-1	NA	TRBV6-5	TGTGCCAGCGTCCTAGGGGGTGAGCAGTTCTTC	CASVLGGEQFF
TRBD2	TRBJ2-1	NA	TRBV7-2	TGTGCCAGCAGAAGACTAGGTCTAGCGGGGGGGCTGGGGTACAATGAGCAGTTCTTC	CASRRLGLAGGLGYNEQFF
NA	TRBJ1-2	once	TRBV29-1	TGCAGCGTTGAAGATCGCAGCAGAAACTATGGCTACACCTTC	CSVEDRSRNYGYTF
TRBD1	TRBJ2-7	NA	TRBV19	TGTGCCAGCCGGGGGACAGGGAGCTCCTACGAGCAGTACTTC	CASRGTGSSYEQYF
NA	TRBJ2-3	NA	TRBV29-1	TGCAGCGTTGAAGGCTCGGCTTCTGGCACAGATACGCAGTATTTT	CSVEGSASGTDTQYF
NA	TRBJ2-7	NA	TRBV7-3	TGTGCCAGCAGCTTAGGGAGGCGGCCCAGCTACTACTACGAGCAGTACTTC	CASSLGRRPSYYYEQYF
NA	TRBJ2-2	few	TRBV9	TGTGCCAGCAGCGGAAGGGACGCCCTGGGGGAGCTGTTTTTT	CASSGRDALGELFF
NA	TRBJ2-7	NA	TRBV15	TGTGCCACCAGCAGGCAAATAGACTACGAGCAGTACTTC	CATSRQIDYEQYF
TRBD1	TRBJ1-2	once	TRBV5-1	TGCGCCAGCAGCTCCAACCTACAGGGGGCGGTTTATGGCTACACCTTC	CASSSNLQGAVYGYTF
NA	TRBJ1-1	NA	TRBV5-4	TGTGCCAGCAGCTTGGTTCCGGATAACACTGAAGCTTTCTTT	CASSLVPDNTEAFF
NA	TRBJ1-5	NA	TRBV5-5	TGTGCCAGCAGCCCGAGTGGGCGGGGGGCAGTCAATCAGCCCCAGCATTTT	CASSPSGRGAVNQPQHF
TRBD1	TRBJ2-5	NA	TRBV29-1	TGCAGCGTCATTAGGACAGGGCCCCTTGTCCAAGAGACCCAGTACTTC	CSVIRTGPLVQETQYF
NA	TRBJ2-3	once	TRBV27	TGTGCCAGCAGTTTATCGATAGGGTCGGGGTCAGATACGCAGTATTTT	CASSLSIGSGSDTQYF
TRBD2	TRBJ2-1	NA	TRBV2	TGTGCCAGCACCCCTAGCGGGGACTACAATGAGCAGTTCTTC	CASTPSGDYNEQFF
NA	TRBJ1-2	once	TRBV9	TGTGCCAGCAGCGTATACCCGGGCAAAGGCTATGGCTACACCTTC	CASSVYPGKGYGYTF
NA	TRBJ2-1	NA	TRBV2	TGTGCCTACGGGTCCTTCAATGAGCAGTTCTTC	CAYGSFNEQFF
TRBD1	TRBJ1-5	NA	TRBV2	TGTGCCAGCAGTGAACTGGGGACAGGGTATTTCGGGAATCAGCCCCAGCATTTT	CASSELGTGYFGNQPQHF
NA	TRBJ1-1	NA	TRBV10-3	TGTGCCATCAGTGAGGGGGGGGTTGAAGCTTTCTTT	CAISEGGVEAFF
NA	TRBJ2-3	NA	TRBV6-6	TGTGCCAGCAGTTACTCGACTAACACGCAGTATTTT	CASSYSTNTQYF
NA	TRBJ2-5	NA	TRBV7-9	TGTGCCAGCAGCTCTCTCGGGGCAGAGACCCAGTACTTC	CASSSLGAETQYF
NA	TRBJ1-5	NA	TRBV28	TGTGCCAGCAGCTCCCGGGACTCCAGACAGCCCCAGCATTTT	CASSSRDSRQPQHF
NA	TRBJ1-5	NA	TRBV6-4	TGTGCCAGCAGTGAAGGGATCCGTCAACTCAATCAGCCCCAGCATTTT	CASSEGIRQLNQPQHF
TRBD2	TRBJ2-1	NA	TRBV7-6	TGTGCCAGCAGCACGCTAGCGGGGGGGCCAAATGAGCAGTTCTTC	CASSTLAGGPNEQFF